These T cell receptor beta chains were read from a single sample in a study of cytomegalovirus exposure and HLA in healthy donors. Sequenced by immunoSEQ multiplex PCR; TCRdb stores in-frame clones only, minus some. This repertoire shows some 150,000 clones, 80% to 90% found once; its top ten account for more than 4%. Sequencing was performed on PBMCs. These receptors were taken from a woman in her thirties or forties in good health and CMV-seropositive. CDR3s include the opening cysteine and the closing phenylalanine or tryptophan. Fields, in order: clone size, D gene, J gene, V gene, CDR3 protein, CDR3 DNA. The D gene is left open where the match is weak. Clone size is given for some rows only: seen once, a few or many times, or a class if the clone is expanded.

clone size: few; D gene: -; J gene: TRBJ1-6; V gene: TRBV11-2; CDR3 protein: CASSLAAGDNSPLHF; CDR3 DNA: TGTGCCAGCAGCTTAGCGGCAGGGGATAATTCACCCCTCCACTTT
clone size: -; D gene: -; J gene: TRBJ1-2; V gene: TRBV4-2; CDR3 protein: CASSQGPLLYGYTF; CDR3 DNA: TGTGCCAGCAGCCAAGGGCCCCTCCTCTATGGCTACACCTTC
clone size: -; D gene: TRBD2; J gene: TRBJ2-1; V gene: TRBV25-1; CDR3 protein: CASSEYVAGGSDEQFF; CDR3 DNA: TGTGCCAGCAGTGAATATGTAGCGGGAGGAAGCGATGAGCAGTTCTTC
clone size: -; D gene: -; J gene: TRBJ2-1; V gene: TRBV7-3; CDR3 protein: CASSLMESSYNEQFF; CDR3 DNA: TGTGCCAGCAGCCTTATGGAGAGCTCCTACAATGAGCAGTTCTTC
clone size: few; D gene: -; J gene: TRBJ1-1; V gene: TRBV7-2; CDR3 protein: CASSLQGFDTEAFF; CDR3 DNA: TGTGCCAGCAGCTTACAGGGGTTTGACACTGAAGCTTTCTTT
clone size: -; D gene: -; J gene: TRBJ2-7; V gene: TRBV2; CDR3 protein: CASSLTGNPYEQYF; CDR3 DNA: TGTGCCAGCAGCCTCACAGGGAACCCCTACGAGCAGTACTTC
clone size: -; D gene: -; J gene: TRBJ2-7; V gene: TRBV4-3; CDR3 protein: CASSQGIAYEQYF; CDR3 DNA: TGCGCCAGCAGCCAAGGGATAGCCTACGAGCAGTACTTC
clone size: -; D gene: -; J gene: TRBJ2-3; V gene: TRBV29-1; CDR3 protein: CSGALGGVSTDTQYF; CDR3 DNA: TGCAGCGGGGCCCTTGGCGGGGTTAGCACAGATACGCAGTATTTT
clone size: -; D gene: -; J gene: TRBJ2-3; V gene: TRBV5-1; CDR3 protein: CASSFLTIKGGTDTQYF; CDR3 DNA: TGCGCCAGCAGCTTCTTGACTATCAAGGGCGGGACAGATACGCAGTATTTT
clone size: -; D gene: TRBD2; J gene: TRBJ2-1; V gene: TRBV27; CDR3 protein: CASSPGTSGHNEQFF; CDR3 DNA: TGTGCCAGCAGTCCCGGGACTAGCGGCCACAATGAGCAGTTCTTC
clone size: once; D gene: -; J gene: TRBJ1-5; V gene: TRBV7-2; CDR3 protein: CASSSRGSQPQHF; CDR3 DNA: TGTGCCAGCAGCTCCAGGGGTTCCCAGCCCCAGCATTTT
clone size: -; D gene: -; J gene: TRBJ2-7; V gene: TRBV27; CDR3 protein: CASSPLGTHYEQYF; CDR3 DNA: TGTGCCAGCAGTCCCCTTGGGACTCACTACGAGCAGTACTTC
clone size: -; D gene: TRBD2; J gene: TRBJ2-3; V gene: TRBV4-2; CDR3 protein: CASSQRPGGDTQYF; CDR3 DNA: TGTGCCAGCAGCCAACGGCCGGGGGGAGATACGCAGTATTTT
clone size: once; D gene: TRBD1; J gene: TRBJ2-6; V gene: TRBV29-1; CDR3 protein: CSVYDRDRPSGANVLTF; CDR3 DNA: TGCAGCGTTTACGACAGGGATCGCCCCTCTGGGGCCAACGTCCTGACTTTC
clone size: -; D gene: TRBD2; J gene: TRBJ2-4; V gene: TRBV19; CDR3 protein: CASSILSLAGGQGIQYF; CDR3 DNA: TGTGCCAGTAGTATCCTCTCCCTAGCGGGAGGGCAAGGCATTCAGTACTTC
clone size: -; D gene: TRBD1; J gene: TRBJ2-1; V gene: TRBV2; CDR3 protein: CASYSGTDYNEQFF; CDR3 DNA: TGTGCCAGCTATTCCGGGACAGACTACAATGAGCAGTTCTTC
clone size: -; D gene: -; J gene: TRBJ2-7; V gene: TRBV28; CDR3 protein: CASSLFTVPPHEQYF; CDR3 DNA: TGTGCCAGCAGTCTCTTTACAGTCCCCCCCCACGAGCAGTACTTC
clone size: -; D gene: -; J gene: TRBJ2-5; V gene: TRBV9; CDR3 protein: CASSVVAGRKETQYF; CDR3 DNA: TGTGCCAGCAGCGTAGTTGCGGGACGAAAAGAGACCCAGTACTTC
clone size: -; D gene: TRBD1; J gene: TRBJ1-4; V gene: TRBV27; CDR3 protein: CASSPRDRGNEKLFF; CDR3 DNA: TGTGCCAGCAGTCCCCGGGACAGAGGAAATGAAAAACTGTTTTTT
clone size: -; D gene: TRBD1; J gene: TRBJ1-2; V gene: TRBV5-4; CDR3 protein: CASTSQGATYGYTF; CDR3 DNA: TGTGCCAGCACTTCGCAGGGGGCTACGTATGGCTACACCTTC
clone size: -; D gene: -; J gene: TRBJ1-4; V gene: TRBV28; CDR3 protein: CASSLWFTTTNEKLFF; CDR3 DNA: TGTGCCAGCAGTTTATGGTTTACAACAACTAATGAAAAACTGTTTTTT
clone size: -; D gene: TRBD1; J gene: TRBJ2-1; V gene: TRBV7-9; CDR3 protein: CASSLGQGAHEQFF; CDR3 DNA: TGTGCCAGCAGCTTGGGACAGGGGGCGCATGAGCAGTTCTTC
clone size: -; D gene: -; J gene: TRBJ1-2; V gene: TRBV11-3; CDR3 protein: CASSLDGTSGYTF; CDR3 DNA: TGTGCCAGCAGCTTAGACGGGACATCTGGCTACACCTTC
clone size: -; D gene: -; J gene: TRBJ1-1; V gene: TRBV28; CDR3 protein: CASIFQGQRTEAFF; CDR3 DNA: TGTGCCAGCATCTTCCAGGGGCAGAGGACTGAAGCTTTCTTT
clone size: -; D gene: TRBD2; J gene: TRBJ2-5; V gene: TRBV18; CDR3 protein: CASSPGTSGSGQETQYF; CDR3 DNA: TGTGCCAGCTCACCTGGGACTAGCGGGAGTGGTCAAGAGACCCAGTACTTC
clone size: few; D gene: -; J gene: TRBJ1-5; V gene: TRBV30; CDR3 protein: CAWSIGQQNSNQPQHF; CDR3 DNA: TGTGCCTGGAGTATCGGACAGCAGAATAGCAATCAGCCCCAGCATTTT
clone size: -; D gene: TRBD1; J gene: TRBJ1-4; V gene: TRBV18; CDR3 protein: CASSRDRDREKLFF; CDR3 DNA: TGTGCCAGCTCACGAGACAGGGACAGAGAAAAACTGTTTTTT
clone size: -; D gene: -; J gene: TRBJ2-1; V gene: TRBV7-3; CDR3 protein: CASSPAVITYNEQFF; CDR3 DNA: TGTGCCAGCAGCCCAGCGGTCATTACCTACAATGAGCAGTTCTTC
clone size: once; D gene: -; J gene: TRBJ1-1; V gene: TRBV30; CDR3 protein: CAWTVARATEAFF; CDR3 DNA: TGTGCCTGGACGGTGGCCAGGGCCACTGAAGCTTTCTTT
clone size: -; D gene: -; J gene: TRBJ2-7; V gene: TRBV27; CDR3 protein: CASSLSRAHEQYF; CDR3 DNA: TGTGCCAGCAGTTTATCACGAGCCCACGAGCAGTACTTC
clone size: -; D gene: -; J gene: TRBJ1-2; V gene: TRBV19; CDR3 protein: CASSIRVADGYTF; CDR3 DNA: TGTGCCAGTAGTATAAGGGTAGCGGATGGCTACACCTTC
clone size: -; D gene: TRBD1; J gene: TRBJ1-5; V gene: TRBV27; CDR3 protein: CASSSTTGDNQPQHF; CDR3 DNA: TGTGCCAGCAGTTCAACCACAGGGGACAATCAGCCCCAGCATTTT